This TCR beta chain was captured by sequencing in a study of T cells after posttransplantation cyclophosphamide. Overall study findings and caveats: Donor CD8+ memory clones often dominated recipient blood repertoires at later times. Recipient CMV seropositivity and CMV reactivation strongly tracked TRB clonality. Skin or GI-infiltrating T cells shared few TRB sequences with blood.

Germline CDR1 MNHNS, CDR2 SASEGT. The CDR3 covers 12 residues. V lost 0 bases and J 6 bases, leaving 4 bases between the germline ends. The method was immunoSEQ multiplex PCR; TCRdb's version includes in-frame clones alone and lacks a portion of them. This sample has about 2,000 clones; around 70% occur once, and the top ten carry about 9%. A marrow graft followed busulfan-fludarabine conditioning, with cyclophosphamide on days +3 and +4. As for this clone: Antigen specificity is unknown.

The rearrangement joins TRBV6-1 to TRBJ2-3; D unclear. This receptor was identified in a male patient aged 45-60 years who received an allogeneic stem cell transplant from a related donor and was CMV-positive. Some T cells may have come from the graft donor. The input for sequencing was PBMCs, taken 34 to 35 days after a stem cell transplant with posttransplant cyclophosphamide. The CDR3 spells CASSEARDTQYF. CDR3 in DNA: TGTGCCAGCAGTGAAGCGCGGGATACGCAGTATTTT.